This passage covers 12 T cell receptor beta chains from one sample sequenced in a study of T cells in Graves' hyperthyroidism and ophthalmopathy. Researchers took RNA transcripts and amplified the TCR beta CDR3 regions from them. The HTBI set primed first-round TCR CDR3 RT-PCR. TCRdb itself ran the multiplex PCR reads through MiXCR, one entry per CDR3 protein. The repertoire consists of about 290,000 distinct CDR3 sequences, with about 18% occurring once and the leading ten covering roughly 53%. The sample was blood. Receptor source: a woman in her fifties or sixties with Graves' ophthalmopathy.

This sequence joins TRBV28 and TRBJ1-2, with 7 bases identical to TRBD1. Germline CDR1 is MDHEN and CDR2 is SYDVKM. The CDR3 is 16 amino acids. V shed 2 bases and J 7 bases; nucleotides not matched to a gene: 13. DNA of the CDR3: TGTGCCAGCAGTTTAATGGGAGGGAGGGGGCAGAGTGGCTACACCTTC. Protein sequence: CASSLMGGRGQSGYTF.

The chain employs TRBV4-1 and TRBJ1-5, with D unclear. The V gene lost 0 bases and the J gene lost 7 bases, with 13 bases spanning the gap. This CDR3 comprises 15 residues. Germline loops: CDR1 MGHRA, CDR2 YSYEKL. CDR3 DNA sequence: TGCGCCAGCAGCCAAGACCCCCCCTTGGTCCAGCCCCAGCATTTT. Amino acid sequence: CASSQDPPLVQPQHF.

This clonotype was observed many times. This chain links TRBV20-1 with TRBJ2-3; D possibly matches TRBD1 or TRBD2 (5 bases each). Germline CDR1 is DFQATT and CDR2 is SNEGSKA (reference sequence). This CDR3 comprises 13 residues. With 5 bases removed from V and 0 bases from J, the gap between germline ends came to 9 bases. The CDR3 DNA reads TGCAGTGCTTGGGACGACAGCACAGATACGCAGTATTTT. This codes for CSAWDDSTDTQYF.

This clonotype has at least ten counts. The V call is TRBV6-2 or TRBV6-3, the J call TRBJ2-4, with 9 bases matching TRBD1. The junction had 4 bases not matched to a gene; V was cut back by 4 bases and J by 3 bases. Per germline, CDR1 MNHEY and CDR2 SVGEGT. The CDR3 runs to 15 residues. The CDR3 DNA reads TGTGCCAGCAGTTCCTGGGACAGGGTCAAAAACATTCAGTACTTC. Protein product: CASSSWDRVKNIQYF.

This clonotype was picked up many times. The CDR3 region is CASSPGTEPYEQYF. The CDR3 nucleotides read TGTGCCAGCTCACCCGGGACAGAACCTTACGAGCAGTACTTC. The gene calls are TRBV18 and TRBJ2-7; 7 nucleotides align to TRBD1. Losses at the gene ends were 3 bases for V and 4 bases for J; bases not matched to a gene: 6. Germline V lookup: CDR1 KGHSH, CDR2 LQKENI. The CDR3 sequence is 14 residues long.

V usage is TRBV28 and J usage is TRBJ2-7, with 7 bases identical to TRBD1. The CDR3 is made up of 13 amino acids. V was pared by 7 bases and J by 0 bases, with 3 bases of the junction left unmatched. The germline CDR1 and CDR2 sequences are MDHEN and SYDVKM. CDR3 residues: CASKTGVSYEQYF. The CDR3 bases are TGTGCCAGCAAAACAGGGGTCTCCTACGAGCAGTACTTC.

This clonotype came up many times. DNA for the CDR3: TGTGCCAGCATCGTTCAGGGCCGATATCAGCCCCAGCATTTT. Translation gives CASIVQGRYQPQHF. The chain is built from TRBV28 and TRBJ1-5; perhaps TRBD1 as D (5 bases). CDR3 size: 14 residues. The germline V and J ends were trimmed by 7 bases and 5 bases, with 15 bases remaining between them. Germline V gives CDR1 MDHEN, CDR2 SYDVKM.

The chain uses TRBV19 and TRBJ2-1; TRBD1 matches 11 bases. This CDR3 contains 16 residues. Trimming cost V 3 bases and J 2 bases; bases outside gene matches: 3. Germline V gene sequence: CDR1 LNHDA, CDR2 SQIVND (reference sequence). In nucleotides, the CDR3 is TGTGCCAGTAGTATCGGGACAGGGGGGACCTACAATGAGCAGTTCTTC. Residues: CASSIGTGGTYNEQFF.

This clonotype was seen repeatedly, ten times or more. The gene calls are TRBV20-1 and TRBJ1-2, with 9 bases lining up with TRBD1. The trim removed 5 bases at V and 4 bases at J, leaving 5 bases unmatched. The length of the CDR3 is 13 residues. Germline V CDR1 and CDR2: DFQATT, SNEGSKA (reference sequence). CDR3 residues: CSAYDRGTYGYTF. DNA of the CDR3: TGCAGTGCTTATGACAGGGGGACCTATGGCTACACCTTC.

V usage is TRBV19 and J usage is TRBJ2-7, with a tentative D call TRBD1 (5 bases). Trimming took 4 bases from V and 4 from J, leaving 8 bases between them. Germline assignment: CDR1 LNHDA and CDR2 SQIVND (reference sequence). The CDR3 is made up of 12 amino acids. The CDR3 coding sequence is TGTGCCAGTAGTAAGGCAGGGTACGAGCAGTACTTC. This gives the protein CASSKAGYEQYF.

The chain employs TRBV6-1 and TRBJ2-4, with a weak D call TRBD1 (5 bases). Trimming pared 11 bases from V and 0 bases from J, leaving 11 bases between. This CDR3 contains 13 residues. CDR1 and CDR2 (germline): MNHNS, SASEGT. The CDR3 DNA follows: TGTGCCGTTTCGACAGTAGCCAAAAACATTCAGTACTTC. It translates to CAVSTVAKNIQYF.

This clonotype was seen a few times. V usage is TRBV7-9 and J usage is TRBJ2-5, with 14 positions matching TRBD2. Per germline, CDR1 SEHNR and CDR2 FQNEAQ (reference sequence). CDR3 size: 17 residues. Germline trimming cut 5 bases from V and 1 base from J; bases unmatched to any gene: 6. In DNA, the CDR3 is TGTGCCAGCAGCACGGGACTAGCGGGAGAGGGCCAAGAGACCCAGTACTTC. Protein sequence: CASSTGLAGEGQETQYF. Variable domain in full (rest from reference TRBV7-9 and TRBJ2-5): DTGVSQNPRHKITKRGQNVTFRCDPISEHNRLYWYRQTLGQGPEFLTYFQNEAQLEKSRLLSDRFSAERPKGSFSTLEIQRTEQGDSAMYLCASSTGLAGEGQETQYFGPGTRLLVL.